This T cell receptor beta chain was identified in a study of T cells in localized non-small cell lung cancer. Whole-study results and caveats: The study detected a median approximately 50 of the top 100 tumor clones in adjacent lung. Of the tissues analyzed, uninvolved adjacent lung showed maximal T cell clonality, greater than tumor.

Data came from immunoSEQ multiplex PCR; TCRdb stores just in-frame clones and leaves some out. The table records approximately 23,000 clones, less than 90% of them present only once. Germline-derived CDR1 and CDR2 are MNHNY and SVGAGI (reference sequence). The CDR3 runs 16 residues. The V end lost 6 bases, the J end lost 0 bases, and 17 bases lay between the germline ends. For this clone: The antigen is not known.

Source: peripheral blood, taken before any cancer treatment. The chain carries TRBV6-6 and TRBJ1-1, with a possible D match to TRBD1 (6 bases). The TCR comes from a male donor aged 60 or over with stage I lung adenocarcinoma. CDR3 sequence (DNA): TGTGCCAGCAGACATGGGGGGGCCGGACTGAACACTGAAGCTTTCTTT. Residues: CASRHGGAGLNTEAFF.